The next 8 T cell receptor beta chains were all read from a single sample in a study of cytomegalovirus exposure and HLA in healthy donors. Vbeta (60) and Jbeta (13) primers were used in the PCR. The protocol was immunoSEQ multiplex PCR, while the TCRdb copy is restricted to in-frame clones and leaves out a portion. The data contain about 55,000 clones, around 78% of them singletons. The sample taken for sequencing was PBMCs. Source of these receptors: a female donor in good health and CMV-seronegative.

This clone was observed a few times. The V gene is TRBV6-1, the J gene TRBJ2-2, with TRBD2 identical over 11 bases. J lost 6 bases, V lost 3 bases, and 3 bases had no gene match. CDR1 and CDR2 (germline): MNHNS, SASEGT. CDR3 length: 15 residues. The CDR3: CASSDSGGAAGELFF. CDR3 nucleotides: TGTGCCAGCAGTGATAGCGGGGGGGCCGCCGGGGAGCTGTTTTTT.

The J gene is TRBJ1-4, the V gene TRBV9, with unresolved D. Germline values: CDR1 SGDLS, CDR2 YYNGEE. This CDR3 spans 16 amino acids. V was trimmed by 0 bases and J by 0 bases, leaving 9 bases between them. In nucleotides, the CDR3 is TGTGCCAGCAGCGTAGGGTCGCAGGCAACTAATGAAAAACTGTTTTTT. This codes for CASSVGSQATNEKLFF.

J is TRBJ1-2 and V is TRBV11-2, with 8 bases matching TRBD1. CDR3 length: 15 amino acids. Per the germline V gene, CDR1 is SGHAT and CDR2 is FQNNGV. V gave up 4 bases and J gave up 3 bases; unmatched junction bases: 7. The CDR3 DNA is TGTGCCAGCAGCTCTCGACAGGGGAGCTACTATGGCTACACCTTC. Its translation: CASSSRQGSYYGYTF. The whole variable domain, remainder taken from reference TRBV11-2 and TRBJ1-2, is EAGVAQSPRYKIIEKRQSVAFWCNPISGHATLYWYQQILGQGPKLLIQFQNNGVVDDSQLPKDRFSAERLKGVDSTLKIQPAKLEDSAVYLCASSSRQGSYYGYTFGSGTRLTVV.

The chain has TRBV10-2 and TRBJ1-6, with 7 bases identical to TRBD1. J was trimmed by 14 bases and V by 6 bases; bases with no gene match: 13. The CDR3 has 14 amino acids. CDR1 WSHSY and CDR2 SAAADI come from the germline V gene. The DNA for the CDR3 is TGCGCCAGCAGGGACACAGGGGTGGGGTACACCCTCCACTTT. Its protein product is CASRDTGVGYTLHF.

In DNA form, the CDR3 reads TGTGCCAGCAGTAAAATAGCGGGGGAGCGCACAGATACGCAGTATTTT. Its translation: CASSKIAGERTDTQYF. The chain combines TRBV27 with TRBJ2-3, with 9 positions matching TRBD2. There are 16 residues in the CDR3. Germline loops: CDR1 MNHEY, CDR2 SMNVEV (reference sequence). The V gene end was trimmed by 5 bases and the J gene end by 1 base; junction bases not matched to a gene: 7.

J is TRBJ1-5 and V is TRBV5-6; 9 nucleotides match TRBD1. The CDR3 loop spans 14 amino acids. The germline V gene encodes CDR1 SGHDT and CDR2 YYEEEE. Unmatched junction bases numbered 4, after V lost 2 bases and J lost 7 bases. The CDR3 DNA reads TGTGCCAGCAGCTTAGGACAGGGGCGCCAGCCCCAGCATTTT. The encoded protein is CASSLGQGRQPQHF.

The J gene is TRBJ2-5, the V gene TRBV9; possible D gene TRBD2, 5 bases. The CDR3 runs to 15 residues. Germline V CDR1 and CDR2: SGDLS, YYNGEE. Trimming cost V 2 bases and J 5 bases, with 16 bases left between them. Here the CDR3 DNA reads TGTGCCAGCAGCGTTGGAGGTTCTCTTTGGGAGACCCAGTACTTC. Translation: CASSVGGSLWETQYF.

V is TRBV7-9 and J is TRBJ2-7, with D maybe TRBD2 (5 bases). CDR1 SEHNR and CDR2 FQNEAQ come from the germline V gene (reference sequence). CDR3 length: 15 residues. The ends were cut back, 3 bases at V and 6 bases at J, with 18 bases in the middle. The CDR3 here is CASSFPGSDVREQYF. CDR3 DNA: TGTGCCAGCAGCTTTCCGGGATCGGACGTACGCGAGCAGTACTTC.